Listed below are T cell receptor beta chains from one sample, sequenced in a study of cytomegalovirus exposure and HLA in healthy donors. The table came from immunoSEQ multiplex PCR; TCRdb's copy has only in-frame clones and leaves some out. The table includes some 150,000 clones, over 70% detected once. Sequences were obtained from PBMCs. These receptors were obtained from a woman aged 40 to 50 in good health and CMV-seronegative. The CDR3 runs from the conserved cysteine through the conserved F or W. A D gene is named only where the DNA matches it firmly. Some rows have no size entry. The others give once, few or many, or a class for an expanded clone.

>TRBV10-2|TRBJ1-5|once|.
TGCGCCAGCAGTGATTTCTCAGGGAATCAGCCCCAGCATTTT
CASSDFSGNQPQHF
>TRBV5-1|TRBJ1-1|.|.
TGCGCCAGCAGCAAAATGGGGGGGATCGCTTTCTTT
CASSKMGGIAFF
>TRBV30|TRBJ1-5|.|.
TGTGCCTGGAGTCGCGTGGGCAATCAGCCCCAGCATTTT
CAWSRVGNQPQHF
>TRBV11-2|TRBJ1-1|.|.
TGTGCCAGCAGCCCACGGGGTGCAGGCCCCACTGAAGCTTTCTTT
CASSPRGAGPTEAFF
>TRBV5-1|TRBJ1-4|.|TRBD1
TGCGCCAGCAGCTTGGCCTTGGACAGGGCTCCAGTCGGAAAACTGTTTTTT
CASSLALDRAPVGKLFF
>TRBV29-1|TRBJ2-7|.|.
TGCAGCGTTGTTGGGCTCCAAGCCTACGAGCAGTACTTC
CSVVGLQAYEQYF
>TRBV6-5|TRBJ2-7|medium-sized|.
TGTGCCACCCGCCGGACTGCTCCTCCCTACGAGCAGTACTTC
CATRRTAPPYEQYF
>TRBV27|TRBJ2-7|.|.
TGTGCCAGCAGTTCCTATGAGACTCGCTACAACTACGAGCAGTACTTC
CASSSYETRYNYEQYF
>TRBV7-9|TRBJ1-2|.|.
TGTGCCAGCAGCTTAGAGGGGCATGGCTACACCTTC
CASSLEGHGYTF
>TRBV5-1|TRBJ2-3|many|TRBD2
TGCGCCAGCAGCTTGGGGGCTAGCGGGTTCACAGATACGCAGTATTTT
CASSLGASGFTDTQYF
>TRBV7-3|TRBJ1-1|.|.
TGTGCCAGCAGCTCTACGCTGGCGGGCACTGAAGCTTTCTTT
CASSSTLAGTEAFF
>TRBV4-2|TRBJ2-6|few|TRBD1
TGTGCCAGCAGCCAAGACGGGACAGGGCCTGGGGCCAACGTCCTGACTTTC
CASSQDGTGPGANVLTF
>TRBV9|TRBJ2-5|.|.
TGTGCCAGCAGCGCAGATAGTAGGGGGACTATGCGGGAGACCCAGTACTTC
CASSADSRGTMRETQYF
>TRBV5-1|TRBJ1-1|.|.
TGCGCCAGCAGCCCCACGGCGGGGGGGACTGAAGCTTTCTTT
CASSPTAGGTEAFF
>TRBV28|TRBJ2-7|.|TRBD1
TGTGCCAGCAGACGGAAACAGGGGGCTACCTACGAGCAGTACTTC
CASRRKQGATYEQYF
>TRBV7-7|TRBJ2-2|.|TRBD2
TGTGCCAGCAGCCGACTAGCGTCGAACACCGGGGAGCTGTTTTTT
CASSRLASNTGELFF
>TRBV28|TRBJ2-2|.|.
TGTGCCAGCAGCCGAACTGAAGCGAACACCGGGGAGCTGTTTTTT
CASSRTEANTGELFF
>TRBV30|TRBJ1-1|few|.
TGTGCCTGGAGGGCAGGTCTCAGGTCTGGAGCTTTCTTT
CAWRAGLRSGAFF
>TRBV18|TRBJ2-5|.|.
TGTGCCAGCTCACCACCGAGACAAGCTTTAGAGCAGTACTTC
CASSPPRQALEQYF
>TRBV25-1|TRBJ1-3|.|.
TGTGCCAGCAGTGAAGACCCGGGGAGGAAGCTCTCTGGAAACACCATATATTTT
CASSEDPGRKLSGNTIYF
>TRBV5-1|TRBJ1-2|.|.
TGCGCCAGCAGCTTGGGGGCGGCGGGGAGCGGCTACACCTTC
CASSLGAAGSGYTF
>TRBV19|TRBJ1-3|once|TRBD1
TGTGCCAGTAGTCTCGACGGGACAGGGACCGCCGCAGGAAACACCATATATTTT
CASSLDGTGTAAGNTIYF
>TRBV7-2|TRBJ1-5|.|TRBD1
TGTGCCAGCAGCACCAACAGGGGAGAGGGCCTAAATCAGCCCCAGCATTTT
CASSTNRGEGLNQPQHF
>TRBV18|TRBJ2-7|.|TRBD2
TGTGCCAGCTCACCGGGGACTAGCTACGAGCAGTACTTC
CASSPGTSYEQYF
>TRBV5-1|TRBJ1-1|.|.
TGCGCCAGCAGCTTGGGAGTAGGGGCTGAAGCTTTCTTT
CASSLGVGAEAFF
>TRBV30|TRBJ2-1|once|.
TGTGCCTGGGTAAGGGGAAGGGGTGAGCAGTTCTTC
CAWVRGRGEQFF
>TRBV4-3|TRBJ2-3|.|.
TGCGCCAGCAGCCAAGGACTAGGGAGCACAGATACGCAGTATTTT
CASSQGLGSTDTQYF
>TRBV29-1|TRBJ2-1|.|.
TGCAGCGTCACACAGAGTAGGGGTAATGAGCAGTTCTTC
CSVTQSRGNEQFF
>TRBV7-9|TRBJ1-2|.|.
TGTGCCAGCAGCCCATACTCCCAGGGCAGGGGCAGCTATGGCTACACCTTC
CASSPYSQGRGSYGYTF
>TRBV12-5|TRBJ1-5|.|TRBD1
TGTGCTAGTATTCGACAGGGGGCGTTTGATCAGCCCCAGCATTTT
CASIRQGAFDQPQHF
>TRBV7-2|TRBJ1-3|.|.
TGTGCCAGCAGTCCCAGAAACACCATATATTTT
CASSPRNTIYF
>TRBV28|TRBJ2-3|.|.
TGTGCCAGCAGTCCCTCGGTTAGCACAGATACGCAGTATTTT
CASSPSVSTDTQYF
>TRBV5-6|TRBJ2-6|.|.
TGTGCCAGCAGCTTGGACATATCAAGCTCTGGGGCCAACGTCCTGACTTTC
CASSLDISSSGANVLTF
>TRBV5-4|TRBJ2-3|.|TRBD1
TGTGCCAGCAGCAAGGACAGGGGCCGTACAGATACGCAGTATTTT
CASSKDRGRTDTQYF
>TRBV28|TRBJ1-2|.|.
TGTGCCAGCAGTTCCAGCTATGGCTACACCTTC
CASSSSYGYTF